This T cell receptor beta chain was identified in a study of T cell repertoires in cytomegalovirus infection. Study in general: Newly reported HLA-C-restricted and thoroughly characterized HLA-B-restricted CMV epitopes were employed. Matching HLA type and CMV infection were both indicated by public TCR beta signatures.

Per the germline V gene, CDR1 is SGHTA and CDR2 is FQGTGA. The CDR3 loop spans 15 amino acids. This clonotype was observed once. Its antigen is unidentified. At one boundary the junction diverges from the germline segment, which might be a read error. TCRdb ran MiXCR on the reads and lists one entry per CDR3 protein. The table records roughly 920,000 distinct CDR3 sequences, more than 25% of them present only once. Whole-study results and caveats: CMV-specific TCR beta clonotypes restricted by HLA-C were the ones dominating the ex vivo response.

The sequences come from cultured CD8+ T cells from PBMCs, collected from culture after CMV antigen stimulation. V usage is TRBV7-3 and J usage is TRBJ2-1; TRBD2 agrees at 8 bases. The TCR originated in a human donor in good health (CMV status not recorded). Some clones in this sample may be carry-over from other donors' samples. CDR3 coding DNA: TGTGCCAACAGCTTAGGGACTAGCTCCTACAATGAGCAGTTCTTC. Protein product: CANSLGTSSYNEQFF.